This is a list of T cell receptor beta chains from one sample in a study of blood T cells in healthy people across ages. From the 5' RACE reads, TCRdb called clonotypes with MiXCR, one entry per CDR3 protein. The sample includes over 1.5 million distinct CDR3 sequences, roughly 49% of them seen just once. Sequenced: blood. Every receptor here comes from a woman in her forties in good health. CDR3s include the opening cysteine and the closing phenylalanine or tryptophan. D genes are given only for firm matches. Some rows mark clone size as missing; the rest say once, few, many or name a class of expanded clone.

TRBJ2-7,TRBV20-1,TRBD2,few,TGCAGTGCCTGGGCTAGCGGGACTAACGAGCAGTACTTC,CSAWASGTNEQYF
TRBJ2-1,TRBV28,TRBD1,NA,TGTGCCAGCAGTTTGATGCTAACAGGGGTCAATGAGCAGTTCTTC,CASSLMLTGVNEQFF
TRBJ2-7,TRBV6-2/TRBV6-3,NA,NA,TGTGCCGGCAGGCGGGGATCGATCGACGAGCAGTACTTC,CAGRRGSIDEQYF
TRBJ2-5,TRBV6-2/TRBV6-3,NA,NA,TGTGCCAGCAGTTACGTCGATTCTGGGGGGCTCACGGTAGAGACCCAGTACTTC,CASSYVDSGGLTVETQYF
TRBJ2-7,TRBV27,NA,NA,TGTGCCAGCAGAGAGAGCTGGACGGCGGGTGATTCCGAGCAGTACTTC,CASRESWTAGDSEQYF
TRBJ1-5,TRBV27,TRBD1,NA,TGTGCCAGCAGGAAGACAGGGATGAGCAATCAGCCCCAGCATTTT,CASRKTGMSNQPQHF
TRBJ2-7,TRBV20-1,NA,few,TGCAGTGCTAGTTCCGAGGGAGCCTACGAGCAGTACTTC,CSASSEGAYEQYF
TRBJ2-5,TRBV28,NA,few,TGTGCCAGTAGATTAGGGGGTATCGTGGAGACCCAGTACTTC,CASRLGGIVETQYF
TRBJ1-4,TRBV11-2,NA,NA,TGTGCCAGCAGCCATAGGGACGGCACAACTAATGAAAAACTGTTTTTT,CASSHRDGTTNEKLFF
TRBJ2-3,TRBV5-1,NA,few,TGCGCCAGCAGCTTGGCAGCGGGACAATGGGATACGCAGTATTTT,CASSLAAGQWDTQYF
TRBJ2-1,TRBV5-1,TRBD1,NA,TGTGCCAGCAGCTTAAGGGGACAGGACTACAATGAGCAGTTCTTC,CASSLRGQDYNEQFF
TRBJ2-1,TRBV27,TRBD2,few,TGTGCCAGCAGGGTTAGCGGGGGGGCGTGGAATGAGCAGTTCTTC,CASRVSGGAWNEQFF
TRBJ2-5,TRBV29-1,NA,few,TGCAGCGTTGAAGATCTTCATGGTGGAGAGACCCAGTACTTC,CSVEDLHGGETQYF
TRBJ2-5,TRBV28,TRBD2,NA,TGCGCCAGCAGTAGCGGGGGGGCTTCAGAGACCCAGTACTTC,CASSSGGASETQYF
TRBJ2-3,TRBV10-1,NA,NA,TGCGCCAGCGGGTCGACTAGCACAGATACGCAGTATTTT,CASGSTSTDTQYF
TRBJ1-6,TRBV9,NA,NA,TGTGCCAGCAGCGTAGATAATTCACCCCTCCACTTT,CASSVDNSPLHF
TRBJ2-3,TRBV15,NA,few,TGTGCCACCAGCAGAGATACGGGGTCAGATACGCAGTATTTT,CATSRDTGSDTQYF
TRBJ2-7,TRBV25-1,TRBD2,few,TGTGCCAGCAGTGAAAGAGATAGCGGGGGATACGAGCAGTACTTC,CASSERDSGGYEQYF
TRBJ1-1,TRBV20-1,NA,NA,TGCAGTGCTAGAGTACGGCAGGGGATTACTGAAGCTTTCTTT,CSARVRQGITEAFF
TRBJ2-1,TRBV5-1,TRBD1,NA,TGCGCCAGCAGGTGGGACAGGGTAGCCTACAATGAGCAGTTCTTC,CASRWDRVAYNEQFF
TRBJ2-3,TRBV6-4,NA,NA,TGTGCCAGCAGTGACGCCGCGGGGAGCACAGATACGCAGTATTTT,CASSDAAGSTDTQYF
TRBJ2-3,TRBV2,NA,NA,TGTGCCAGCAGTGAAGAGGCGGAGCTCAAGGGTACGCAGTATTTT,CASSEEAELKGTQYF
TRBJ1-4,TRBV27,TRBD1,NA,TGTGCCAGCAGTATTACCGGGACAGGGGGCGGAAAACTGTTTTTT,CASSITGTGGGKLFF
TRBJ2-3,TRBV5-1,NA,NA,TGCGCCAGCAGCTTGACAGGGGAGGATACCGATACGCAGTATTTT,CASSLTGEDTDTQYF
TRBJ1-5,TRBV7-9,NA,NA,TGTGCCAGCAGCTTTGCCACGGGTTATCAGCCCCAGCATTTT,CASSFATGYQPQHF
TRBJ2-7,TRBV20-1,TRBD2,NA,TGCAGTGCTCTGGGGAGCGGGGGCTACGAGCAGTACTTC,CSALGSGGYEQYF
TRBJ2-3,TRBV5-1,NA,NA,TGCGCCAGCAAGCAAGATGGCGCAGATACGCAGTATTTT,CASKQDGADTQYF
TRBJ2-3,TRBV20-1,NA,once,TGCAGTGCTAGATGGAGCAACACAGATACGCAGTATTTT,CSARWSNTDTQYF
TRBJ2-3,TRBV18,NA,NA,TGTGCCAGCTCACCAAGGTCCAACTCTAACCGTGAACCCAAAAGCACAGATACGCAGTATTTT,CASSPRSNSNREPKSTDTQYF
TRBJ2-3,TRBV12-3/TRBV12-4,NA,few,TGTGCCAGCAGTTTGCTCTCCGACCTGGATACGCAGTATTTT,CASSLLSDLDTQYF
TRBJ1-1,TRBV11-2,NA,NA,TGTGCCAGCAGCTTTTTAGCCGGATTTAACACTGAAGCTTTCTTT,CASSFLAGFNTEAFF
TRBJ2-5,TRBV7-8,NA,few,TGTGCCAGCAGCCCAATAAATCTCCCCCAAGAGACCCAGTACTTC,CASSPINLPQETQYF
TRBJ2-4,TRBV11-3,TRBD2,NA,TGTGCCAGCAGTAGTTGCGTCGAGCGGGGGATAAACATTCAGTACTTC,CASSSCVERGINIQYF
TRBJ2-3,TRBV29-1,NA,NA,TGCAGCGCGGGGCCTGGGGCCCTCACAGATACGCAGTATTTT,CSAGPGALTDTQYF
TRBJ1-5,TRBV2,NA,once,TGTGCCAGCAGTGAAGGTGGGGCGAGGGGCAATCAGCCCCAGCATTTT,CASSEGGARGNQPQHF
TRBJ2-5,TRBV15,TRBD1,few,TGTGCCACCAGCAGAGGGGACGGACAGGGAAGGGAGACCCAGTACTTC,CATSRGDGQGRETQYF
TRBJ2-4,TRBV6-2/TRBV6-3,TRBD1,NA,TGTGCCAGCAGTTACGCGGACAGGGGAAACATTCAGTACTTC,CASSYADRGNIQYF
TRBJ1-2,TRBV7-2,NA,NA,TGTGCCAGCAGCTTACAGGTCTATAACTATGGCTACACCTTC,CASSLQVYNYGYTF
TRBJ2-7,TRBV20-1,TRBD1,NA,TGCAGTAGGGACAGGGGGATTGCCGAGCAGTACTTC,CSRDRGIAEQYF
TRBJ2-7,TRBV7-9,NA,NA,TGTGCCAGCAGCTTCCCAGGACAGAGATCCTCCTACGAGCAGTACTTC,CASSFPGQRSSYEQYF
TRBJ2-5,TRBV28,NA,few,TGTGCCAGCAGCCGGCCCCAAGGGGCCCCTACAGAGACCCAGTACTTC,CASSRPQGAPTETQYF
TRBJ2-7,TRBV6-6,NA,few,TGTGCCAGCAGTTATCAGGAGTACGAGCAGTACTTC,CASSYQEYEQYF
TRBJ1-2,TRBV7-3,NA,NA,TGTGCCAGCACCCCAAAAACCCGTGGATTCGGATACTATGGCTACACCTTC,CASTPKTRGFGYYGYTF
TRBJ2-7,TRBV5-1,NA,few,TGCGCCAGCAGCTTGGGGGCAGGAAACTACGAGCAGTACTTC,CASSLGAGNYEQYF
TRBJ2-3,TRBV9,NA,NA,TGTGCCAGCAGCGTAAACATAGGGGGGGCAGATACGCAGTATTTT,CASSVNIGGADTQYF
TRBJ2-1,TRBV9,NA,few,TGTGCCAGCAGCGTAGGTGAGGTGTCGGTCTCCTACAATGAGCAGTTCTTC,CASSVGEVSVSYNEQFF
TRBJ2-7,TRBV5-1,NA,NA,TGCGCCAGTCGTGACGGAAGCCTCTCCTACGAGCAGTACTTC,CASRDGSLSYEQYF
TRBJ2-1,TRBV6-5,NA,NA,TGTGCCAGCAGTTACGTGTTAGGGGGGCCTCACTCCTACAATGGGCAGTTCTTC,CASSYVLGGPHSYNGQFF
TRBJ2-7,TRBV25-1,TRBD1,few,TGTGCCAGCAGTCAAACAGGGGCATACTCCTACGAGCAGTACTTC,CASSQTGAYSYEQYF
TRBJ1-2,TRBV20-1,TRBD1,NA,TGCAGTGCTCCAGGGATCCAGGGGGGTGGCTACACCTTC,CSAPGIQGGGYTF
TRBJ2-7,TRBV6-6,NA,NA,TGTGCCAACAGTTATGATGGGGGGGGGCGCGGTTACGAGCAGTACTTC,CANSYDGGGRGYEQYF
TRBJ2-1,TRBV20-1,NA,NA,TGCAGTGCTAGGGATTCAGGGAAGGTGAATGAGCAGTTCTTC,CSARDSGKVNEQFF
TRBJ2-7,TRBV4-1,NA,few,TGCGCCAGCAGCCCGCGGGACACCGACTCCTACGAGCAGTACTTC,CASSPRDTDSYEQYF
TRBJ2-5,TRBV20-1,TRBD1,few,TGCAGTGCCAGACAGGGGGTTGAAGAGACCCAGTACTTC,CSARQGVEETQYF
TRBJ2-3,TRBV4-3,NA,NA,TGCGCCAGCTTGGACCTCAGCACAGATACGCAGTATTTT,CASLDLSTDTQYF
TRBJ1-1,TRBV29-1,NA,NA,TGCAGCGTTGTGGACGATGAGAACACTGAAGCTTTCTTT,CSVVDDENTEAFF
TRBJ1-6,TRBV7-2,NA,few,TGTGCCAGCAGCTCAACAAGCTCTAATTCACCCCTCCACTTT,CASSSTSSNSPLHF
TRBJ2-3,TRBV6-1,NA,NA,TGTGCCAGCAGTGATCCCCAAACAGCCACAGATACGCAGTATTTT,CASSDPQTATDTQYF
TRBJ1-2,TRBV10-3,NA,NA,TGTGCCACCGGCGGGGCTAACTATGGCTACACCTTC,CATGGANYGYTF
TRBJ2-3,TRBV12-3/TRBV12-4,TRBD1,NA,TGTGCCAGCAACCGCCGACAGGGGGCTTCGGATACGCAGTATTTT,CASNRRQGASDTQYF